These 7 T cell receptor beta chains were sequenced from one sample in a study of spatial heterogeneity in lung cancer. Findings and limits, study-wide: For expanded intratumoral alpha and beta TCRs, counts tracked tumor mutation counts.

TCRdb recomputed calls from the 5' RACE reads with MiXCR, one row per CDR3 protein. The sample holds around 4,100 distinct CDR3 sequences, 9.4% seen once. These TCRs are of unknown antigen specificity. Time point denoted: sample taken at primary tumor resection. Material: lung tumor tissue, obtained at surgery. These receptor sequences come from a male donor with early-stage non-small cell lung cancer.

In regard to this clonotype: This beta chain is a stray sequence in a library constructed for alpha chains; its clone size is not meaningful. The rearrangement links TRBV5-1 to TRBJ1-2, with D possibly TRBD1 on 5 matching bases. In germline, CDR1 is SGHRS, CDR2 YFSETQ. V lost 1 base and J 3 bases, leaving 7 bases between the germline ends. The CDR3 is 13 amino acids. CDR3 protein: CASSLWGDYGYTF. The DNA of the CDR3 is TGCGCCAGCAGCTTGTGGGGCGACTATGGCTACACCTTC. Combining the CDR3 with reference TRBV5-1 and TRBJ1-2 gives the whole variable domain KAGVTQTPRYLIKTRGQQVTLSCSPISGHRSVSWYQQTPGQGLQFLFEYFSETQRNKGNFPGRFSGRQFSNSRSEMNVSTLELGDSALYLCASSLWGDYGYTFGSGTRLTVV.

By frequency in the sample, this clonotype is large. For a library built for alpha chains, this beta chain is a stray read; little rests on its size. The chain recombines TRBV28 with TRBJ2-7, with no clear D. The germline V gene has CDR1 MDHEN and CDR2 SYDVKM. Trimming stripped 1 base from V and 0 bases from J, with 7 bases between. This CDR3 is built from 14 residues. The CDR3 nucleotides are TGTGCCAGCAGTTTATATCCCCCCTCCTACGAGCAGTACTTC. Translating gives CASSLYPPSYEQYF.

Relative to its sample, this clonotype is medium-sized. As an off-target read in a library built for alpha chains, this beta chain has a frequency of little significance. The chain uses TRBV20-1 and TRBJ1-4; no clear D gene. There are 13 residues in the CDR3. Trimming pared 5 bases from V and 5 bases from J, leaving 12 bases between. Germline-derived CDR1 and CDR2 are DFQATT and SNEGSKA (reference sequence). The DNA for the CDR3 is TGCAGTGCTCCAGGAGCCCTCAATGAAAAACTGTTTTTT. Protein: CSAPGALNEKLFF.

About this clonotype itself: Possible read error: a much larger clone is one base away. The library was prepared for alpha chains; this beta chain is a stray read, so its frequency means little. V usage is TRBV7-8 and J usage is TRBJ2-3; no definite D call. Germline V gene data show CDR1 as SGHVS and CDR2 as FQNEAQ. CDR3 length equals 15 residues. The CDR3 DNA sequence: TGTGCCTGCAGCTTAGAAAGTACAGTGACAGATACGCAGTATTTT. It codes for CACSLESTVTDTQYF.

This clonotype is large (0.1 to 1%) within its sample. Because this beta chain is a stray read in a library intended to capture alpha chains, its abundance should not be given much weight. The V and J genes are TRBV7-8 and TRBJ1-5; TRBD1 might be the D (5 bases). The V gene's germline CDR1 is SGHVS and CDR2 FQNEAQ. The CDR3 consists of 15 residues. V dropped 2 bases and J dropped 7 bases, with 15 bases sitting between them. As DNA, the CDR3 is TGTGCCAGCAGCTTATGGGGGGAAGCAAACCAGCCCCAGCATTTT. This sequence encodes CASSLWGEANQPQHF. Full variable domain (missing parts from reference TRBV7-8 and TRBJ1-5): GAGVSQSPRYKVAKRGQDVALRCDPISGHVSLFWYQQALGQGPEFLTYFQNEAQLDKSGLPSDRFFAERPEGSVSTLKIQRTQQEDSAVYLCASSLWGEANQPQHFGDGTRLSIL.

Turning to this clonotype: Because this beta chain is a stray read in a library intended to capture alpha chains, its abundance should not be given much weight. V is TRBV6-2 or TRBV6-3 and J is TRBJ2-3; TRBD2 might be the D (6 bases). This CDR3 is built from 14 residues. The germline V gene encodes CDR1 MNHEY and CDR2 SVGEGT. V gave up 11 bases and J gave up 0 bases, with 15 bases separating them. The CDR3 region is CASRDGGSTDTQYF. In DNA form, the CDR3 reads TGTGCCTCCCGGGACGGAGGGAGCACAGATACGCAGTATTTT.

This clonotype has only a few counts. Since it is a stray read in a library aimed at alpha chains, this beta chain has a size that is not meaningful. The J gene is TRBJ1-4, the V gene TRBV18; D is undetermined. Per the germline V gene, CDR1 is KGHSH and CDR2 is LQKENI. The CDR3 consists of 13 residues. Between the trimmed V and J ends, which lost 6 bases and 5 bases, there was a span of 10 bases. DNA of the CDR3: TGTGCCAGCTCTATGGAACTAAATGAAAAACTGTTTTTT. It codes for CASSMELNEKLFF.